These 14 T cell receptor beta chains were sequenced from one sample in a study of Ad26.COV2.S vaccination and SARS-CoV-2 variants. TCRdb keeps only in-frame clones here, not all; method: immunoSEQ multiplex PCR. The sample has more than 300,000 clones, 86% seen once; the top ten hold roughly 1.9%. The treatment here: 15 to 20 received Ad26.COV2.S at low or high dose, single or two shots; about five received placebo; per-sample allocation not given. Specimens were obtained on day 63 following the first vaccine or placebo injection. Sequencing was performed on peripheral blood, taken in a trial of Ad26.COV2.S vaccine versus placebo. The origin of the receptors is a person aged 18-65 years who received the Ad26.COV2.S COVID-19 vaccine or a placebo.

The chain combines TRBV7-2 with TRBJ1-2; D unresolved. In germline, CDR1 is SGHTA, CDR2 FQGNSA. V lost 1 base, J lost 2 bases, and 2 bases lay in between. The CDR3 is 12 residues long. The CDR3 DNA is TGTGCCAGCAGCTTAGACAACTATGGCTACACCTTC. The encoded protein is CASSLDNYGYTF.

The rearrangement uses TRBV9 and TRBJ1-6, with unresolved D. Looked up from germline, CDR1 is SGDLS and CDR2 is YYNGEE. V lost 0 bases, J lost 10 bases, and 11 bases lay in between. The CDR3 is made up of 14 amino acids. The CDR3 protein is CASSVERVGSPLHF. The CDR3 DNA follows: TGTGCCAGCAGCGTAGAAAGGGTTGGATCACCCCTCCACTTT.

The sample holds one count of this clone. The chain is built from TRBV12-3 or TRBV12-4 and TRBJ1-5; no reliable D call. With 3 bases removed from V and 5 bases from J, the gap between germline ends came to 8 bases. The CDR3 is 13 amino acids. The CDR3 is CASSFYADQPQHF. For the CDR3, the DNA is TGTGCCAGCAGTTTCTATGCAGATCAGCCCCAGCATTTT.

The chain joins TRBV5-1 to TRBJ1-2; D is perhaps TRBD1 (6 bases). This CDR3 comprises 14 residues. V was trimmed by 4 bases and J by 2 bases, leaving 12 bases between them. The germline V gene encodes CDR1 SGHRS and CDR2 YFSETQ. The CDR3 spells CASSPGTLNYGYTF. The CDR3 DNA is TGCGCCAGCAGCCCGGGGACACTAAACTATGGCTACACCTTC.

The DNA for the CDR3 is TGTGCCAGCTCACCGACGGGGGCGGGAGGTGAAGCTTTCTTT. Translated: CASSPTGAGGEAFF. V is TRBV18 and J is TRBJ1-1, with D perhaps matching TRBD1 (6 bases). There are 14 residues in the CDR3. Germline V lookup: CDR1 KGHSH, CDR2 LQKENI. Trimming removed 3 bases at V and 7 bases at J, with 15 bases between.

The chain is built from TRBV18 and TRBJ2-1; 10 bases match TRBD1. Germline CDR1 KGHSH, CDR2 LQKENI. CDR3 length: 16 amino acids. V lost 4 bases and J lost 0; bases outside the gene matches: 3. CDR3 protein: CASSLGQGVSYNEQFF. In nucleotides, the CDR3 is TGTGCCAGCTCACTAGGACAGGGGGTCTCCTACAATGAGCAGTTCTTC.

In this sample, this clone turned up once. The rearrangement uses TRBV30 and TRBJ1-4, with a possible D match to TRBD1 (6 bases). Germline CDR1 GTSNPN, CDR2 SVGIG (reference sequence). With 8 bases removed from V and 2 bases from J, the gap between germline ends came to 15 bases. The CDR3 is 14 residues long. The CDR3 DNA sequence: TGTGCCAGTGGAGGGGGGCTCACTAATGAAAAACTGTTTTTT. It translates to CASGGGLTNEKLFF.

This rearrangement joins TRBV7-2 to TRBJ2-1; D is perhaps TRBD2 (6 bases). The V and J ends lost 1 base and 8 bases respectively, with 21 bases between them. The CDR3 has 17 residues. Germline CDR1 reads SGHTA; CDR2 reads FQGNSA. The DNA for the CDR3 is TGTGCCAGCAGCTTAGTCCAAACTAGCCTAAATTTCCATGAGCAGTTCTTC. Residues: CASSLVQTSLNFHEQFF. Combining the CDR3 with reference TRBV7-2 and TRBJ2-1 gives the whole variable domain GAGVSQSPSNKVTEKGKDVELRCDPISGHTALYWYRQSLGQGLEFLIYFQGNSAPDKSGLPSDRFSAERTGGSVSTLTIQRTQQEDSAVYLCASSLVQTSLNFHEQFFGPGTRLTVL.

This clone was seen only a few times. The chain combines TRBV5-1 with TRBJ1-2; perhaps TRBD1 as D (5 bases). This CDR3 region has 12 residues. The germline V gene encodes CDR1 SGHRS and CDR2 YFSETQ. Trimming removed 0 bases at V and 7 bases at J, with 7 bases between. The chain's CDR3 is CASSLVGAGYTF. The CDR3 bases are TGCGCCAGCAGCTTGGTAGGGGCTGGCTACACCTTC.

CDR3 DNA: TGTGCCAGCAGCCAAGACCCCCAGTACAATCAGCCCCAGCATTTT. This encodes CASSQDPQYNQPQHF. The chain uses TRBV14 and TRBJ1-5; D gene unclear. The V gene's germline CDR1 is SGHDN and CDR2 FVKESK. Deletions cut 0 bases from V and 3 bases from J, with 9 bases between. This CDR3 spans 15 amino acids.

The rearrangement joins TRBV5-1 to TRBJ1-1; D gene unclear. Germline CDR1 reads SGHRS; CDR2 reads YFSETQ. CDR3 length equals 14 residues. The V end lost 0 bases, the J end lost 0 bases, and 6 bases lay between the germline ends. The CDR3: CASSLVQMNTEAFF. As DNA, the CDR3 is TGCGCCAGCAGCTTGGTGCAGATGAACACTGAAGCTTTCTTT.

This clone was recorded only once. Since no conserved phenylalanine or tryptophan closes the CDR3, a read error is the likely cause. It is unclear where the CDR3 begins or ends on the DNA, so no DNA is shown, and the CDR3 is as TCRdb lists it. The genes are TRBV15 and TRBJ2-4; the table's D call, TRBD1, has no DNA check behind it. The V gene's germline CDR1 is LNHNV and CDR2 YYDKDF (reference sequence). The CDR3 is made up of 12 amino acids, end residues included. The CDR3 is CATSRPPGVLTL.

This clone was observed once. V is TRBV5-1 and J is TRBJ2-7, with 9 bases lining up with TRBD2. There are 15 residues in the CDR3. V dropped 4 bases and J dropped 1; count of bases not matched to a gene: 6. CDR1 and CDR2 from the germline V gene are SGHRS and YFSETQ. DNA of the CDR3: TGCGCCAGCAGCACCCCTAGCGGGGAGTCCTACGAGCAGTACTTC. Amino acids: CASSTPSGESYEQYF.

The chain is built from TRBV5-1 and TRBJ2-1; D is possibly TRBD2 (5 bases). The germline gives CDR1 SGHRS, CDR2 YFSETQ. The CDR3 covers 17 residues. V lost 0 bases and J lost 4, with 17 bases in between. As DNA, the CDR3 is TGCGCCAGCAGCTTGGATCTCAGGTCATCGGGATACAATGAGCAGTTCTTC. It codes for CASSLDLRSSGYNEQFF.